This T cell receptor (beta chain) stems from a study of beta chain features in type 1 diabetes. The study, taken as a whole, reports: In the patient group, naive, central memory and Treg TCRB repertoires seemed more alike than in the healthy donor group. TCRB CDR3 length was moderately but significantly reduced in all four CD4+ subsets of Type 1 diabetes patients.

Every isolated RNA sample was fully reverse transcribed, so sequencing captured expressed TCRB transcripts. Assay used: immunoSEQ multiplex PCR; TCRdb lists only in-frame clones, some missing. The sample contains about 150,000 clones, 40% to 60% of which appear only once. Points on this clone: The antigen is not known.

With V trimmed by 5 bases and J by 4 bases, 6 bases remained unmatched. The germline V gene encodes CDR1 LNHDA and CDR2 SQIVND (reference sequence). This CDR3 is built from 16 residues. Sequenced sample: Tregs from blood. The chain employs TRBV19 and TRBJ2-2; 11 bases match TRBD1. The receptor was isolated from a man aged 18 to 29 in good health. As DNA, the CDR3 is TGTGCCAGTAGTCCGTGGACAGGGGGCGTCACCGGGGAGCTGTTTTTT. This codes for CASSPWTGGVTGELFF. The variable domain in full, with the rest retrieved from reference TRBV19 and TRBJ2-2, is DGGITQSPKYLFRKEGQNVTLSCEQNLNHDAMYWYRQDPGQGLRLIYYSQIVNDFQKGDIAEGYSVSREKKESFPLTVTSAQKNPTAFYLCASSPWTGGVTGELFFGEGSRLTVL.